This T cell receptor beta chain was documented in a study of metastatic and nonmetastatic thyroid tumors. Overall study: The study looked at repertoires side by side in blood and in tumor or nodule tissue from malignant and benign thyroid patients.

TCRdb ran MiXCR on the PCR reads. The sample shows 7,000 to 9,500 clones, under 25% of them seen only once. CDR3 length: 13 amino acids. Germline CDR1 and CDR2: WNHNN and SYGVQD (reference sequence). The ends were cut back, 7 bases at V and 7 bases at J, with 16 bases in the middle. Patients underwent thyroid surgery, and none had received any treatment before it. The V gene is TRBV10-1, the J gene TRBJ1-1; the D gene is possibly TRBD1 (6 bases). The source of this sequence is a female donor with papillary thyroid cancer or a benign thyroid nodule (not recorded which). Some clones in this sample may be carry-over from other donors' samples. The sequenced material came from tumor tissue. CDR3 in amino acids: CASKRQVDDEAFF. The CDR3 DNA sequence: TGCGCCAGCAAAAGACAGGTCGATGATGAAGCTTTCTTT.